These 2 T cell receptor beta chains were all obtained from the same sample, sequenced in a study of spatial heterogeneity in lung cancer. TCRdb fed the 5' RACE reads into MiXCR, producing one record per CDR3 protein. The sample has around 3,900 distinct CDR3 sequences, around a tenth seen once; the top ten hold 46%. As for time point: sample taken at primary tumor resection. Unsorted whole RNA of tumor, nontumor lung or frozen PBMC was sequenced. This sample comprised PBMCs, obtained at surgery. Receptors originate from a male donor with early-stage non-small cell lung cancer.

V gene TRBV10-3 combines with J gene TRBJ2-7; TRBD2 is a possible D gene (6 bases). The germline V and J ends were trimmed by 2 bases and 5 bases, with 13 bases remaining between them. This CDR3 has 14 amino acids. Germline loops: CDR1 ENHRY, CDR2 SYGVKD. CDR3 sequence reads: CAISEGGLGNEQYF. In DNA, the CDR3 is TGTGCCATCAGTGAGGGAGGGTTGGGGAACGAGCAGTACTTC.

The chain is built from TRBV7-9 and TRBJ1-1; D is undetermined. Germline V gives CDR1 SEHNR, CDR2 FQNEAQ (reference sequence). Trimming removed 6 bases at V and 7 bases at J, with 6 bases between. The CDR3 spans 10 residues. The chain's CDR3 is CASRRSEAFF. The CDR3 nucleotides read TGTGCCAGCAGAAGGAGTGAAGCTTTCTTT.